Shown below are 15 T cell receptor beta chains from a single sample sequenced in a study of T cell clonotyping in hematopoietic cell transplantation. Sequenced by immunoSEQ multiplex PCR; TCRdb stores in-frame clones only, minus some. This repertoire shows roughly 13,000 clones, roughly 92% found once; its top ten account for 6% to 8.5%. This material consisted of PBMCs, taken 100 days after allogeneic stem cell transplant. These receptors were collected from a female patient aged 50-59 years who had an allogeneic stem cell transplant from an unrelated donor, so the T cells may come from the graft donor. Some clones in this sample may be carry-over from other donors' samples.

This sequence joins TRBV6-5 and TRBJ1-3; D is undetermined. The length of the CDR3 is 13 residues. Germline lookup yields CDR1 MNHEY and CDR2 SVGAGI. V was cut by 6 bases and J by 0 bases, with 6 bases left in between. CDR3 in DNA: TGTGCCAGCAGCGCTACCTCTGGAAACACCATATATTTT. Amino acid sequence: CASSATSGNTIYF.

V gene TRBV6-1 combines with J gene TRBJ1-3; weak D call: TRBD1 (5 bases). Germline lookup yields CDR1 MNHNS and CDR2 SASEGT. The CDR3 is 16 amino acids. The V end was cut by 3 bases, the J end by 0 bases, with 12 bases between. The CDR3 DNA is TGTGCCAGCAGTGACCAGGGCCTGGGCTCTGGAAACACCATATATTTT. Protein: CASSDQGLGSGNTIYF.

This clone was seen only a few times. The rearrangement uses TRBV27 and TRBJ2-1; 7 positions agree with TRBD1. The CDR3 has 14 residues. The junction had 2 bases not matched to a gene; V was cut back by 5 bases and J by 1 base. CDR1 and CDR2 (germline): MNHEY, SMNVEV (reference sequence). In nucleotides, the CDR3 is TGTGCCAGCAGTGGGGACAGTTCCTACAATGAGCAGTTCTTC. Its protein is CASSGDSSYNEQFF.

The V and J genes are TRBV10-2 and TRBJ2-5; no clear D. Germline-derived CDR1 and CDR2 are WSHSY and SAAADI. The CDR3 is 16 residues long. V lost 2 bases, J lost 4 bases, and 17 bases lay in between. The CDR3 sequence is CASSEGYATSGETQYF. In nucleotides, the CDR3 is TGCGCCAGCAGTGAGGGGTACGCCACCTCGGGAGAGACCCAGTACTTC.

The rearrangement links TRBV10-3 to TRBJ1-4, with D possibly TRBD1 on 5 matching bases. The CDR3 runs to 14 residues. Trimming took 2 bases from V and 10 from J, leaving 14 bases between them. Germline-derived CDR1 and CDR2 are ENHRY and SYGVKD. This CDR3 reads CAISEEGNLRKLFF. The CDR3 coding sequence is TGTGCCATCAGTGAGGAGGGGAATCTACGAAAACTGTTTTTT.

The chain employs TRBV6-4 and TRBJ1-2; 7 positions agree with TRBD1. CDR1 and CDR2 from the germline V gene are MRHNA and SNTAGT. This CDR3 is built from 12 residues. V was pared by 3 bases and J by 10 bases, with 5 bases of the junction left unmatched. CDR3 in amino acids: CASSEATGYYTF. The DNA of the CDR3 is TGTGCCAGCAGTGAAGCGACAGGGTACTACACCTTC.

The DNA of the CDR3 is TGTGCCAGCAGCTTTGGAGCGGAGGTAAATTATGAGCAGTTCTTC. Residues: CASSFGAEVNYEQFF. V and J are TRBV12-1 and TRBJ2-1; TRBD2 is the table's D call, not checked against the DNA. TRBV12-1 is reported as a pseudogene. The CDR3 runs 15 residues.

The V gene is TRBV27, the J gene TRBJ2-5; 7 nucleotides align to TRBD1. The CDR3 covers 21 residues. CDR1 MNHEY and CDR2 SMNVEV come from the germline V gene (reference sequence). The trim removed 6 bases at V and 7 bases at J, leaving 32 bases unmatched. Written as DNA, the CDR3 is TGTGCCAGCAGCCCTAAGGGGGCAGGCTACCCGAGAATTTCGACTGGGTTGACCCAGTACTTC. This gives the protein CASSPKGAGYPRISTGLTQYF.

The CDR3 spells CAISELPGTGGGKETQYF. CDR3 sequence (DNA): TGTGCCATCAGTGAGCTACCCGGGACAGGGGGCGGAAAGGAGACCCAGTACTTC. The genes are TRBV10-3 and TRBJ2-5, with TRBD1 matching over 12 bases. V trimming: 2 bases; J trimming: 5 bases; junction bases outside the gene matches: 12. CDR1 is ENHRY and CDR2 is SYGVKD in the germline V gene. The CDR3 runs 18 residues.

This sequence joins TRBV6-1 and TRBJ1-6; D not resolved. The V end lost 2 bases, the J end lost 8 bases, and 13 bases lay between the germline ends. Germline V gene data show CDR1 as MNHNS and CDR2 as SASEGT. The CDR3 is 15 residues long. CDR3 residues: CASSEIGTAYSPLHF. The CDR3 region has the DNA TGTGCCAGCAGTGAAATCGGTACCGCCTATTCACCCCTCCACTTT.

The chain uses TRBV19 and TRBJ1-5, with D unresolved. Looked up from germline, CDR1 is LNHDA and CDR2 is SQIVND (reference sequence). This CDR3 region has 17 residues. The V end lost 7 bases, the J end lost 0 bases, and 19 bases lay between the germline ends. CDR3 residues: CASTITALDYSNQPQHF. The CDR3 DNA sequence: TGTGCCAGTACCATTACAGCTCTCGATTATAGCAATCAGCCCCAGCATTTT.

J is TRBJ1-4 and V is TRBV7-9, with 8 bases that match TRBD1. Germline V gives CDR1 SEHNR, CDR2 FQNEAQ (reference sequence). There are 14 residues in the CDR3. V shed 8 bases, J shed 5 bases, and the junction held 7 bases outside the gene matches. The CDR3 nucleotides read TGTGCCAGCCGCGGCGGGACAGGCAATGAAAAACTGTTTTTT. It is translated as CASRGGTGNEKLFF.

The V gene is TRBV6-6, the J gene TRBJ2-3, with TRBD1 matching over 7 bases. The CDR3 covers 12 residues. The ends lost 7 bases at V and 7 bases at J; junction bases unmatched: 5. The germline V gene has CDR1 MNHNY and CDR2 SVGAGI (reference sequence). The CDR3 is CASKDRSNTQYF. CDR3 nucleotide sequence: TGTGCCAGCAAGGACAGGTCTAATACGCAGTATTTT.

The J gene is TRBJ2-1, the V gene TRBV25-1; a weak D match, TRBD2 (6 bases). Germline values: CDR1 MGHDK, CDR2 SYGVNS. Trimming stripped 4 bases from V and 7 bases from J, with 11 bases between. The CDR3 extends over 13 amino acids. The CDR3 loop reads CASSVSRGNEQFF. The CDR3 region has the DNA TGTGCCAGCAGTGTTAGCCGGGGGAATGAGCAGTTCTTC.

The chain uses TRBV19 and TRBJ2-7; D not certain. This CDR3 is 14 amino acids long. V was pared by 4 bases and J by 0 bases, with 10 bases between. Germline lookup yields CDR1 LNHDA and CDR2 SQIVND (reference sequence). The CDR3 DNA reads TGTGCCAGTAGTAGGGAATCTTTCTCCTACGAGCAGTACTTC. Protein sequence: CASSRESFSYEQYF. Complete variable domain (other parts from reference TRBV19 and TRBJ2-7): DGGITQSPKYLFRKEGQNVTLSCEQNLNHDAMYWYRQDPGQGLRLIYYSQIVNDFQKGDIAEGYSVSREKKESFPLTVTSAQKNPTAFYLCASSRESFSYEQYFGPGTRLTVT.